This T cell receptor (beta chain) was captured by sequencing in a study of blood T cell repertoires in COVID-19. At the level of the study: COVID-19 samples from acute and convalescent phases originated in the United States, Italy and Spain.

A single count supports this clone. Assay used: immunoSEQ multiplex PCR; TCRdb lists only in-frame clones, some missing. The sample has 80,000 to 95,000 clones, over 70% seen once; the top ten hold around 4.4%. Germline-derived CDR1 and CDR2 are MNHEY and SMNVEV (reference sequence). The CDR3 is 15 residues long. V shed 11 bases and J shed 2 bases, with 21 bases lying between them. The clonotype was recovered from a woman in her 50s with acute or convalescent COVID-19. Sequences were obtained from peripheral blood. The V and J genes are TRBV27 and TRBJ2-5; a weak D match, TRBD2 (6 bases). Written as DNA, the CDR3 is TGTGCCTCTCGGGGCGGAGCGGGTTTACAAGAGACCCAGTACTTC. Its translation is CASRGGAGLQETQYF.